A selection of T cell receptor beta chains follows, all from one sample in a study of STAT5B mutations in CD4+ large granular lymphocyte leukemia. The repertoire was sequenced with immunoSEQ multiplex PCR; TCRdb's copy has only in-frame clones and lacks some. The table includes under 35,000 clones, roughly 84% detected once. Material: CD4+ T cells from blood buffy coats. Receptors were obtained from a human donor in good health. Each CDR3 is given with its conserved first and last residue. D genes are given only for firm matches. Some rows mark clone size as missing; the rest say once, few, many or name a class of expanded clone.

TRBV7-6	TRBJ2-7	-	-	CASSLEGGAAYEQYF	TGTGCCAGCAGCTTAGAGGGGGGGGCCGCCTACGAGCAGTACTTC
TRBV4-2	TRBJ2-6	-	-	CASSQDPGPSGANVLTF	TGTGCCAGCAGCCAAGATCCCGGTCCCTCTGGGGCCAACGTCCTGACTTTC
TRBV5-1	TRBJ1-2	-	few	CASSFDGIYGYTF	TGCGCCAGCAGCTTTGACGGGATCTATGGCTACACCTTC
TRBV10-3	TRBJ2-2	TRBD2	-	CAIRGVTTGELFF	TGTGCCATCCGGGGGGTTACCACCGGGGAGCTGTTTTTT
TRBV7-2	TRBJ1-2	-	few	CASSLGGDFEGYTF	TGTGCCAGCAGCTTGGGGGGGGACTTCGAGGGCTACACCTTC
TRBV29-1	TRBJ2-4	-	-	CSVKGLAKNIQYF	TGCAGCGTTAAAGGGCTAGCCAAAAACATTCAGTACTTC
TRBV27	TRBJ2-3	TRBD1	-	CASNRDRTTDTQYF	TGTGCCAGCAACCGGGACAGAACTACAGATACGCAGTATTTT
TRBV27	TRBJ2-1	-	-	CASSLMGTSPYNEQFF	TGTGCCAGCAGTTTAATGGGAACCAGCCCATACAATGAGCAGTTCTTC
TRBV7-8	TRBJ2-1	TRBD2	-	CASSLVSLAGLGNEQFF	TGTGCCAGCAGCTTAGTTAGTCTAGCGGGATTGGGGAATGAGCAGTTCTTC
TRBV5-4	TRBJ2-7	TRBD2	-	CASSPQLASSGEQYF	TGTGCCAGCAGCCCGCAACTAGCGTCCTCCGGCGAGCAGTACTTC
TRBV5-6	TRBJ2-7	-	once	CASSLVGRDYEQYF	TGTGCCAGCAGCTTGGTAGGCAGGGACTACGAGCAGTACTTC
TRBV30	TRBJ1-1	TRBD1	-	CAWSRDRERTEAFF	TGTGCCTGGAGTCGCGACAGGGAGAGGACTGAAGCTTTCTTT
TRBV5-1	TRBJ2-7	TRBD1	-	CASSEGQGRPYEQYF	TGCGCCAGCAGCGAGGGACAGGGTCGCCCCTACGAGCAGTACTTC
TRBV19	TRBJ2-1	TRBD1	-	CASSPGRGNRNEQFF	TGTGCCAGTAGCCCCGGCAGGGGGAATAGGAATGAGCAGTTCTTC
TRBV9	TRBJ2-2	TRBD1	-	CASSHSTGANTGELFF	TGTGCCAGCAGCCACTCTACAGGGGCGAACACCGGGGAGCTGTTTTTT
TRBV5-1	TRBJ2-3	TRBD2	-	CASSLRLAGTDTQYF	TGCGCCAGCAGCTTGAGACTAGCGGGCACAGATACGCAGTATTTT
TRBV6-5	TRBJ1-2	TRBD1	few	CASSYRQGGGYTF	TGTGCCAGCAGTTACCGGCAGGGGGGTGGCTACACCTTC
TRBV5-1	TRBJ2-2	TRBD1	-	CASSRTGYTGELFF	TGCGCCAGCAGTAGGACAGGGTACACCGGGGAGCTGTTTTTT
TRBV7-9	TRBJ2-7	-	-	CASSLAGAGSHEQYF	TGTGCCAGCAGCTTAGCGGGGGCTGGTAGCCACGAGCAGTACTTC
TRBV10-3	TRBJ2-7	TRBD1	-	CAGGQGAYEQYF	TGTGCGGGGGGACAGGGGGCCTACGAGCAGTACTTC
TRBV5-4	TRBJ2-2	TRBD1	few	CASSNPGTGHTGELFF	TGTGCCAGCAGCAATCCCGGGACAGGGCACACCGGGGAGCTGTTTTTT
TRBV5-1	TRBJ2-1	-	once	CASSFGAGMYNEQFF	TGCGCCAGCAGCTTTGGGGCAGGGATGTACAATGAGCAGTTCTTC
TRBV29-1	TRBJ2-1	-	-	CSVTSAVYNEQFF	TGCAGCGTTACCTCCGCAGTCTACAATGAGCAGTTCTTC
TRBV29-1	TRBJ2-1	TRBD2	-	CSAIPTSGMGNEQFF	TGCAGCGCTATCCCTACTAGCGGGATGGGGAATGAGCAGTTCTTC
TRBV6-5	TRBJ2-1	-	once	CASLADNEQFF	TGTGCCAGCTTGGCCGACAATGAGCAGTTCTTC
TRBV7-2	TRBJ2-2	-	-	CASSPRRTGELFF	TGTGCCAGCAGCCCTCGACGAACCGGGGAGCTGTTTTTT
TRBV27	TRBJ2-1	-	-	CASSLLGLGEQFF	TGTGCCAGCAGTTTATTAGGGTTGGGTGAGCAGTTCTTC
TRBV14	TRBJ1-2	-	few	CASSQDLVGYTF	TGTGCCAGCAGCCAAGATTTGGTTGGCTACACCTTC
TRBV6-1	TRBJ2-7	-	few	CASNDRRYSYEQYF	TGTGCCAGCAACGATAGACGGTACTCCTACGAGCAGTACTTC
TRBV11-2	TRBJ2-2	TRBD1	once	CASSPLGTGGANTGELFF	TGTGCCAGCAGCCCCCTAGGGACAGGGGGTGCCAACACCGGGGAGCTGTTTTTT
TRBV2	TRBJ2-3	-	-	CASKGRFTDTQYF	TGTGCCAGCAAGGGACGGTTCACAGATACGCAGTATTTT
TRBV2	TRBJ2-5	-	few	CASSRTRETQYF	TGTGCCAGCAGCAGGACGCGAGAGACCCAGTACTTC
TRBV19	TRBJ2-3	-	-	CASTGASFTDTQYF	TGTGCCAGTACAGGGGCCTCCTTCACAGATACGCAGTATTTT
TRBV28	TRBJ2-7	TRBD2	-	CASRPNGGGYEQYF	TGTGCCAGCAGACCAAATGGGGGGGGCTACGAGCAGTACTTC
TRBV5-1	TRBJ2-7	TRBD2	-	CASSSPGTRSHEQYF	TGCGCCAGCAGCTCGCCCGGGACTAGGTCCCACGAGCAGTACTTC
TRBV5-1	TRBJ1-2	TRBD1	few	CASAGQGNGYTF	TGCGCCAGTGCGGGACAGGGAAATGGCTACACCTTC
TRBV11-3	TRBJ1-1	-	-	CASSLAFQNTEAFF	TGTGCCAGCAGCTTAGCCTTCCAGAACACTGAAGCTTTCTTT
TRBV6-5	TRBJ2-7	TRBD2	-	CASSYKRTSGSGEQYF	TGTGCCAGCAGTTACAAGCGGACTAGCGGGAGTGGCGAGCAGTACTTC
TRBV6-1	TRBJ2-5	TRBD2	-	CASSEILAQRETQYF	TGTGCCAGCAGTGAAATACTAGCGCAGAGAGAGACCCAGTACTTC
TRBV2	TRBJ2-5	TRBD1	-	CASRFGTAQETQYF	TGTGCCAGCAGGTTCGGGACAGCTCAAGAGACCCAGTACTTC
TRBV5-1	TRBJ1-1	-	-	CASRGDTMNTEAFF	TGCGCCAGCAGAGGGGACACAATGAACACTGAAGCTTTCTTT
TRBV12-2	TRBJ2-7	-	-	CASRTSGSFPYEQYF	TGTGCAAGTAGAACTAGCGGGAGCTTTCCCTACGAGCAGTACTTC
TRBV6-1	TRBJ2-1	TRBD2	-	CASNIAGGLYEQFF	TGTGCCAGCAATATAGCGGGGGGTCTTTATGAGCAGTTCTTC
TRBV19	TRBJ2-3	-	-	CASSIVTGKGFTDTQYF	TGTGCCAGTAGTATAGTTACAGGGAAGGGGTTCACAGATACGCAGTATTTT
TRBV7-6	TRBJ1-2	-	-	CASSQASREGDYGYTF	TGTGCCAGCAGCCAAGCCTCCAGGGAGGGGGACTATGGCTACACCTTC
TRBV30	TRBJ1-4	-	-	CACPEGSANEKLFF	TGTGCCTGCCCAGAGGGATCGGCCAATGAAAAACTGTTTTTT
TRBV7-9	TRBJ2-2	TRBD2	-	CASSPRTSGRWWTGELFF	TGTGCCAGCAGCCCTCGGACTAGCGGGAGGTGGTGGACCGGGGAGCTGTTTTTT
TRBV6-5	TRBJ1-2	-	-	CASSYSWSNYGYTF	TGTGCCAGCAGTTACTCGTGGAGTAACTATGGCTACACCTTC
TRBV5-1	TRBJ2-2	TRBD2	-	CASSSGLARTGELFF	TGCGCCAGCAGCTCCGGACTAGCCCGCACCGGGGAGCTGTTTTTT
TRBV5-4	TRBJ2-1	TRBD2	-	CASSLEGTSYEQFF	TGTGCCAGCAGCTTGGAGGGGACTAGCTATGAGCAGTTCTTC
TRBV4-1	TRBJ1-5	-	-	CASSQGGWDQPQHF	TGCGCCAGCAGCCAAGGAGGCTGGGATCAGCCCCAGCATTTT
TRBV6-5	TRBJ1-1	TRBD1	-	CASSLTGGPTEAFF	TGTGCCAGCAGTTTGACAGGGGGCCCCACTGAAGCTTTCTTT